A selection of T cell receptor beta chains follows, all from one sample in a study of blood T cell repertoires in COVID-19. Repertoires were generated with immunoSEQ multiplex PCR, while TCRdb's copy carries only in-frame clones and drops some. The sample carries about 220,000 clones, roughly 85% recorded once. Sequencing was carried out using peripheral blood. These receptor sequences come from a woman between 70 and 85 years old with COVID-19, enrolled during active disease. Each CDR3 is given with its conserved first and last residue. The D gene is left open where the match is weak. Size is stated for part of the rows, as once, few or many counts, or as a class when the clone is expanded.

V	size	D	J	CDR3	DNA
TRBV29-1	few	TRBD1	TRBJ1-1	CSVKQGGDTEAFF	TGCAGCGTGAAACAGGGGGGGGACACTGAAGCTTTCTTT
TRBV9	.	.	TRBJ2-7	CASSVAEGRGYEQYF	TGTGCCAGCAGCGTAGCTGAGGGCAGGGGTTACGAGCAGTACTTC
TRBV7-3	.	.	TRBJ1-5	CASSFPPRGQPSNQPQHF	TGTGCCAGCAGCTTCCCCCCCAGAGGACAACCTAGCAATCAGCCCCAGCATTTT
TRBV6-5	.	.	TRBJ1-4	CASSRRRSNEKLFF	TGTGCCAGCAGCCGGAGACGGTCAAATGAAAAACTGTTTTTT
TRBV29-1	.	TRBD1	TRBJ2-7	CSGRQGDTLGEQYF	TGCAGCGGTCGACAGGGGGATACCCTAGGCGAGCAGTACTTC
TRBV7-6	.	.	TRBJ2-1	CASKMGSGQRDEQFF	TGTGCCAGCAAAATGGGTAGCGGACAACGGGATGAGCAGTTCTTC
TRBV25-1	.	.	TRBJ1-2	CASSEVNYGYTF	TGTGCCAGCAGTGAAGTAAACTATGGCTACACCTTC
TRBV9	.	TRBD1	TRBJ1-2	CASNQGAENYGYTF	TGTGCCAGCAACCAGGGGGCGGAAAACTATGGCTACACCTTC
TRBV24-1	.	TRBD1	TRBJ2-3	CATRQGGSTDTQYF	TGTGCCACCCGACAGGGCGGTAGCACAGATACGCAGTATTTT
TRBV3-1/TRBV3-2	.	.	TRBJ2-7	CASSQEGGRGQYF	TGTGCCAGCAGCCAAGAGGGGGGGCGAGGGCAGTACTTC
TRBV5-4	.	.	TRBJ2-3	CASRNLDRITDTQYF	TGTGCCAGCAGGAACCTAGACCGGATAACAGATACGCAGTATTTT
TRBV5-4	.	.	TRBJ2-3	CASSLVAGTTDTQYF	TGTGCCAGCAGCTTGGTGGCAGGGACTACAGATACGCAGTATTTT
TRBV7-8	.	.	TRBJ1-3	CASSFPRFPGISGNTIYF	TGTGCCAGCAGCTTCCCCCGATTCCCGGGTATTTCTGGAAACACCATATATTTT
TRBV4-2	.	.	TRBJ2-7	CASSQVQGGFYEQYF	TGTGCCAGCAGCCAAGTACAGGGGGGGTTCTACGAGCAGTACTTC
TRBV6-2/TRBV6-3	many	TRBD1	TRBJ2-5	CASSSKDRGGETQYF	TGTGCCAGCAGTTCTAAGGACAGGGGGGGAGAGACCCAGTACTTC
TRBV4-3	.	.	TRBJ1-2	CASSHGHRSNYGYTF	TGCGCCAGCAGCCATGGACACCGATCTAACTATGGCTACACCTTC
TRBV7-8	.	TRBD1	TRBJ2-5	CASSRERANRDSKQETQYF	TGTGCCAGCAGCCGAGAGAGAGCAAACCGGGACAGCAAGCAAGAGACCCAGTACTTC
TRBV12-5	.	TRBD2	TRBJ2-3	CASSLAEADTQYF	TGTGCTAGTAGCCTAGCGGAGGCAGATACGCAGTATTTT
TRBV5-1	.	TRBD1	TRBJ2-7	CASSLAGDRVYEQYF	TGCGCCAGCAGCTTGGCTGGGGACAGGGTCTACGAGCAGTACTTC
TRBV12-3/TRBV12-4	.	TRBD1	TRBJ1-1	CASNGQANTEAFF	TGTGCCAGCAACGGACAGGCAAACACTGAAGCTTTCTTT
TRBV5-1	.	TRBD1	TRBJ1-1	CASSLRTGMNTEAFF	TGCGCCAGCAGCCTAAGGACAGGAATGAACACTGAAGCTTTCTTT
TRBV19	.	.	TRBJ1-1	CASRVGTGSWNTEAFF	TGTGCCAGTAGAGTAGGTACAGGGTCCTGGAACACTGAAGCTTTCTTT
TRBV19	.	.	TRBJ1-6	CASSNPLGALHF	TGTGCCAGTAGTAATCCTTTAGGGGCCCTCCACTTT
TRBV9	.	.	TRBJ1-1	CASSVEGLSTEAFF	TGTGCCAGCAGCGTTGAGGGTTTGAGCACTGAAGCTTTCTTT
TRBV2	.	TRBD1	TRBJ1-2	CASMLGQGASGYTF	TGTGCCAGCATGCTCGGACAGGGGGCAAGTGGCTACACCTTC
TRBV5-8	.	.	TRBJ2-2	CASSLGRRSWTGELFF	TGTGCCAGCAGCTTGGGACGGAGGAGTTGGACCGGGGAGCTGTTTTTT
TRBV7-2	few	TRBD2	TRBJ2-2	CASSLEAGVNTGELFF	TGTGCCAGCAGCTTAGAAGCGGGGGTGAACACCGGGGAGCTGTTTTTT
TRBV30	few	TRBD2	TRBJ2-1	CAWRAGLVDNEQFF	TGTGCCTGGAGAGCGGGACTAGTGGACAATGAGCAGTTCTTC
TRBV20-1	.	.	TRBJ1-5	CSASDGRDSNQPQHF	TGCAGTGCTAGTGACGGGAGGGATAGCAATCAGCCCCAGCATTTT
TRBV4-3	.	.	TRBJ1-2	CASSQRGSGYGYTF	TGCGCCAGCAGCCAAAGAGGATCTGGCTATGGCTACACCTTC
TRBV7-9	.	TRBD1	TRBJ1-2	CASSPGQTFYGYTF	TGTGCCAGCAGCCCGGGACAGACATTCTATGGCTACACCTTC
TRBV7-6	.	TRBD2	TRBJ2-3	CASSRPPGGVPDTQYF	TGTGCCAGCAGCCGCCCGCCCGGGGGGGTTCCAGATACGCAGTATTTT
TRBV28	once	TRBD1	TRBJ1-5	CASSPPGQGIYQPQHF	TGTGCCAGCAGTCCTCCGGGACAGGGAATTTATCAGCCCCAGCATTTT
TRBV5-1	.	TRBD2	TRBJ2-1	CASSRLAGVGNEQFF	TGCGCCAGCAGCCGACTAGCGGGAGTGGGTAATGAGCAGTTCTTC
TRBV15	.	.	TRBJ1-1	CATSRDYDTEAFF	TGTGCCACCAGCAGAGATTATGACACTGAAGCTTTCTTT
TRBV9	.	TRBD1	TRBJ1-5	CASSDGQANQPQHF	TGTGCCAGCAGCGATGGACAGGCAAATCAGCCCCAGCATTTT
TRBV27	once	.	TRBJ2-1	CASSSLSRERTLWDEQFF	TGTGCCAGCAGTTCACTTTCGAGGGAGCGGACCCTTTGGGATGAGCAGTTCTTC
TRBV5-1	.	.	TRBJ2-3	CASSLGQYTDTQYF	TGCGCCAGCAGCCTCGGACAGTACACAGATACGCAGTATTTT
TRBV5-5	.	.	TRBJ1-1	CASSPLGEAEAFF	TGTGCCAGCAGCCCGTTGGGTGAGGCTGAAGCTTTCTTT
TRBV5-1	.	.	TRBJ1-2	CASSPPSGTHHYYGYTF	TGCGCCAGCAGCCCCCCCTCCGGGACACACCATTACTATGGCTACACCTTC
TRBV3-1/TRBV3-2	.	TRBD1	TRBJ2-1	CASSLGDREASEQFF	TGTGCCAGCAGCCTGGGGGACAGGGAAGCCAGTGAGCAGTTCTTC
TRBV7-2	.	.	TRBJ1-3	CASSSAGGGTIYF	TGTGCCAGCAGCTCGGCTGGGGGAGGCACCATATATTTT